One and the same sample provided the 23 T cell receptor beta chains below, sequenced in a study of CD8+ T cells in alopecia areata. As to treatment: oral pan-JAK inhibitor, 5-10 mg twice daily. cDNA prepared by RNA extraction and subsequent reverse transcription served as the template for sequencing. Profiled with immunoSEQ multiplex PCR; TCRdb holds only in-frame clones, not every one. The top ten hold roughly an eighth of the sample, which has more than 90,000 clones, around three fifths seen once. Here the sequenced sample was CD8+ T cells sorted from blood, taken at week 24, from a patient treated with tofacitinib. These receptors were obtained from a human donor with alopecia areata.

The chain is built from TRBV30 and TRBJ1-2; no reliable D call. The V gene's germline CDR1 is GTSNPN and CDR2 SVGIG (reference sequence). CDR3 length equals 14 residues. Trimming pared 4 bases from V and 6 bases from J, leaving 18 bases between. CDR3 region: CAWTLLNGEDGYTF. CDR3 nucleotide sequence: TGTGCCTGGACCCTATTAAATGGGGAGGATGGCTACACCTTC.

The chain combines TRBV11-2 with TRBJ2-7; 8 bases are shared with TRBD2. CDR1 is SGHAT, CDR2 FQNNGV, per germline. The CDR3 runs 15 residues. The J segment lost 2 bases and the V segment lost 5 bases, leaving 8 bases of the junction unmatched. The CDR3 region is CASSRAGALTYEQYF. The CDR3 DNA follows: TGTGCCAGCAGCCGAGCGGGGGCGCTCACCTACGAGCAGTACTTC. Full variable domain (outside the CDR3, taken from reference TRBV11-2 and TRBJ2-7): EAGVAQSPRYKIIEKRQSVAFWCNPISGHATLYWYQQILGQGPKLLIQFQNNGVVDDSQLPKDRFSAERLKGVDSTLKIQPAKLEDSAVYLCASSRAGALTYEQYFGPGTRLTVT.

This rearrangement joins TRBV13 to TRBJ1-5, with TRBD1 identical over 10 bases. The CDR3 contains 15 residues. V lost 3 bases and J lost 5; bases outside the gene matches: 4. From germline, CDR1 is PRHDT and CDR2 FYEKMQ (reference sequence). CDR3 nucleotides: TGTGCCAGCAGCTTCGGACAGGGGGGCGATCAGCCCCAGCATTTT. It encodes CASSFGQGGDQPQHF.

Concerning this clone itself: Relative to the germline gene, one junction end is altered; a read error may explain this. J is TRBJ1-2 and V is TRBV7-9, with a tentative D call TRBD1 (5 bases). The CDR3 is made up of 14 amino acids. CDR1 SEHNR and CDR2 FQNEAQ come from the germline V gene (reference sequence). This CDR3 is CASGFSGGDYGYTF. DNA of the CDR3: TGTGCCAGCGGCTTTTCGGGGGGAGACTATGGCTACACCTTC. The whole variable domain, remainder taken from reference TRBV7-9 and TRBJ1-2, is DTGVSQNPRHKITKRGQNVTFRCDPISEHNRLYWYRQTLGQGPEFLTYFQNEAQLEKSRLLSDRFSAERPKGSFSTLEIQRTEQGDSAMYLCASGFSGGDYGYTFGSGTRLTVV.

This clone came up a few times. V is TRBV9 and J is TRBJ2-5; possible D gene TRBD2, 5 bases. V was pared by 4 bases and J by 1 base, with 17 bases between. Germline lookup yields CDR1 SGDLS and CDR2 YYNGEE. The CDR3 extends over 16 amino acids. The CDR3 region has the DNA TGTGCCAGCAGCCTAGCCGGGGAATGGTTCCAAGAGACCCAGTACTTC. Its translation: CASSLAGEWFQETQYF.

The chain's CDR3 is CASSLGGANQPQHF. CDR3 bases: TGTGCCAGCAGCTTGGGGGGGGCCAATCAGCCCCAGCATTTT. This rearrangement joins TRBV13 to TRBJ1-5; D is perhaps TRBD1 (6 bases). V was pared by 3 bases and J by 3 bases, with 9 bases between. Germline values: CDR1 PRHDT, CDR2 FYEKMQ (reference sequence). This CDR3 is 14 amino acids long.

This clone was recorded a few times. This chain links TRBV13 with TRBJ1-2; D gene uncertain. The CDR3 is 17 residues long. The ends were cut back, 1 base at V and 5 bases at J, with 20 bases in the middle. The germline gives CDR1 PRHDT, CDR2 FYEKMQ (reference sequence). CDR3 region: CASSLVETRGNIYGYTF. Written as DNA, the CDR3 is TGTGCCAGCAGCTTAGTGGAAACTCGGGGAAACATTTATGGCTACACCTTC.

Turning to this clone: Additional DNA sequences in this sample encode the identical CDR3. The genes are TRBV6-5 and TRBJ2-7; a possible D gene is TRBD2 (5 bases). Germline assignment: CDR1 MNHEY and CDR2 SVGAGI. The CDR3 covers 14 residues. Between the trimmed V and J ends, which lost 0 bases and 1 base, there was a span of 7 bases. The CDR3 DNA reads TGTGCCAGCAGTTACTCAGCGGAGTCCTACGAGCAGTACTTC. The encoded protein is CASSYSAESYEQYF.

This clone came up a few times. The gene calls are TRBV29-1 and TRBJ2-2, with D perhaps matching TRBD2 (6 bases). The CDR3 extends over 12 amino acids. CDR1 is SQVTM, CDR2 ANQGSEA, per germline. V was pared by 6 bases and J by 4 bases, with 9 bases between. The DNA for the CDR3 is TGCAGCGTGGCCGGGGGCACCGGGGAGCTGTTTTTT. It is translated as CSVAGGTGELFF.

The gene calls are TRBV5-6 and TRBJ2-1, with D possibly called TRBD1 or TRBD2 (5 bases each). Germline CDR1 and CDR2: SGHDT and YYEEEE. The CDR3 runs to 14 residues. The ends were cut back, 2 bases at V and 6 bases at J, with 12 bases in the middle. The CDR3 bases are TGTGCCAGCAGCTTTATGGCAGGGACCAATGAGCAGTTCTTC. Amino acids: CASSFMAGTNEQFF.

The chain recombines TRBV13 with TRBJ2-1; D is possibly TRBD1 (6 bases). CDR1 and CDR2 from the germline V gene are PRHDT and FYEKMQ (reference sequence). The CDR3 runs to 14 residues. Trimming took off 3 bases at V and 8 bases at J, with 14 bases between the two ends. In nucleotides, the CDR3 is TGTGCCAGCAGCTTTACGATACAGGGATATGAGCAGTTCTTC. Translating it yields CASSFTIQGYEQFF.

V usage is TRBV5-1 and J usage is TRBJ2-1; 13 positions match TRBD2. Trimming cost V 0 bases and J 1 base; bases outside gene matches: 4. The CDR3 covers 18 residues. The germline CDR1 and CDR2 sequences are SGHRS and YFSETQ. CDR3 in DNA: TGCGCCAGCAGCTTGGCTCGGACTAGCGGGGGATCCTACAATGAGCAGTTCTTC. Translating gives CASSLARTSGGSYNEQFF.

The chain combines TRBV2 with TRBJ2-1, with 12 bases aligning to TRBD2. This CDR3 is 15 amino acids long. The V gene end was trimmed by 6 bases and the J gene end by 7 bases; junction bases not matched to a gene: 7. CDR1 SNHLY and CDR2 FYNNEI come from the germline V gene. CDR3 residues: CASRRLAGGPNEQFF. The CDR3 nucleotides read TGTGCCAGCAGAAGGCTAGCGGGGGGGCCGAATGAGCAGTTCTTC.

The V and J genes are TRBV6-5 and TRBJ1-1; weak D call: TRBD1 (5 bases). Trimming cost V 7 bases and J 0 bases, with 9 bases left between them. This CDR3 comprises 13 residues. Germline lookup yields CDR1 MNHEY and CDR2 SVGAGI. The CDR3 spells CASKEGVNTEAFF. The DNA for the CDR3 is TGTGCCAGCAAGGAAGGGGTGAACACTGAAGCTTTCTTT.

This clone was seen only a few times. The rearrangement links TRBV19 to TRBJ1-3; 7 bases are shared with TRBD1. With 8 bases clipped from V and 1 base from J, the junction kept 8 bases outside the gene matches. Germline V gene lookup returns CDR1 LNHDA and CDR2 SQIVND (reference sequence). The CDR3 consists of 15 residues. The chain's CDR3 is CASFDRVESGNTIYF. CDR3 DNA: TGTGCCAGTTTCGACAGGGTTGAATCTGGAAACACCATATATTTT.

In nucleotides, the CDR3 is TGTGCCAGCAGTCCTTTGGGGGGTTCAGACACTGAAGCTTTCTTT. Its translation: CASSPLGGSDTEAFF. The chain joins TRBV7-8 to TRBJ1-1, with TRBD1 as a possible D gene (5 bases). Trimming took 6 bases from V and 3 from J, leaving 17 bases between them. Looked up from germline, CDR1 is SGHVS and CDR2 is FQNEAQ. CDR3 size: 15 residues.

The chain carries TRBV5-6 and TRBJ1-1; 7 bases match TRBD1. Losses at the gene ends were 4 bases for V and 3 bases for J; bases not matched to a gene: 9. Germline V gene data show CDR1 as SGHDT and CDR2 as YYEEEE. The CDR3 is 15 residues long. The CDR3 DNA is TGTGCCAGCAGCCTATGGACAGGCGTTCACACTGAAGCTTTCTTT. Translated: CASSLWTGVHTEAFF.

This chain joins TRBV6-4 and TRBJ2-2; maybe TRBD1 (6 bases). Germline V lookup: CDR1 MRHNA, CDR2 SNTAGT. Deletions cut 3 bases from V and 5 bases from J, with 7 bases between. The CDR3 has 13 residues. CDR3 in DNA: TGTGCCAGCAGTGAGGGGACAACCGGGGAGCTGTTTTTT. It is translated as CASSEGTTGELFF.

This clone was counted between two and nine times. This chain uses TRBV13 with TRBJ1-6, with 7 nucleotides matching TRBD1. CDR1 is PRHDT and CDR2 is FYEKMQ in the germline V gene (reference sequence). Germline trimming cut 5 bases from V and 5 bases from J; bases unmatched to any gene: 6. This CDR3 region has 15 residues. The DNA for the CDR3 is TGTGCCAGCAGCCCATTGGGACAGAATAATTCACCCCTCCACTTT. Residues: CASSPLGQNNSPLHF.

The rearrangement uses TRBV5-4 and TRBJ2-1; 11 bases align to TRBD2. J was trimmed by 10 bases and V by 2 bases; bases with no gene match: 8. Germline V gene sequence: CDR1 SGHNT, CDR2 YYREEE (reference sequence). This CDR3 is 15 amino acids long. This chain's CDR3 is CASSLLAGAQGEQFF. Here the CDR3 DNA reads TGTGCCAGCAGCTTACTAGCGGGGGCGCAAGGGGAGCAGTTCTTC.

The CDR3 loop is CASSFPGRGSYEQYF. DNA of the CDR3: TGTGCCAGCAGCTTCCCGGGACGGGGCTCCTACGAGCAGTACTTC. This chain links TRBV7-9 with TRBJ2-7; tentatively, D is TRBD1 or TRBD2 (5 bases each). The CDR3 runs 15 residues. V lost 3 bases, J lost 0 bases, and 12 bases lay in between. Germline lookup yields CDR1 SEHNR and CDR2 FQNEAQ (reference sequence).

This clone came up a few times. V usage is TRBV25-1 and J usage is TRBJ1-5, with TRBD1 identical over 8 bases. With V trimmed by 2 bases and J by 7 bases, 4 bases remained unmatched. CDR1 and CDR2 (germline): MGHDK, SYGVNS. The CDR3 sequence is 14 residues long. This chain's CDR3 is CASSETQGAQPQHF. CDR3 DNA sequence: TGTGCCAGCAGTGAAACCCAGGGGGCGCAGCCCCAGCATTTT.

The chain links TRBV18 to TRBJ2-4, with a possible D match to TRBD1 (6 bases). With 5 bases removed from V and 1 base from J, the gap between germline ends came to 9 bases. The V gene's germline CDR1 is KGHSH and CDR2 LQKENI. CDR3 length: 14 residues. The CDR3 nucleotides read TGTGCCAGCTCAGGGGACACTGCCAAAAACATTCAGTACTTC. It yields the protein CASSGDTAKNIQYF.